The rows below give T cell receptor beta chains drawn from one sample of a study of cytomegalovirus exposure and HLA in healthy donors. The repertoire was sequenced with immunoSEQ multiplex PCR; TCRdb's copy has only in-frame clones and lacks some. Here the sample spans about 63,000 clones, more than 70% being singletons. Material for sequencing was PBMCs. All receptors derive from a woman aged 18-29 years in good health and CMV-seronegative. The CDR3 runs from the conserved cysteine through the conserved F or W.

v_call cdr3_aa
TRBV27 CASSLFRWEGSYNEQFF
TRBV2 CASSEIFQGPSPLHF
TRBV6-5 CASSYWWPTNTGELFF
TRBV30 CGGRLSGNTIYF
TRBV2 CASSARTVNTEAFF
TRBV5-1 CASSSADRGVLFF
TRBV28 CASSLIGETGGYEQYF
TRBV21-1 CASRKRGNTGELFF
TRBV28 CASIQGGMNTEAFF
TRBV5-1 CASSLAVSSYNEQFF
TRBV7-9 CASSLDSGETYGYTF
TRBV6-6 CASSVRKVTGELFF
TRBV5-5 CASRLAGAQGANVLTF
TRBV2 CASSEPPWGLSSDTQYF
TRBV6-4 CASSDSTGGYNEQFF
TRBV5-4 CASNKGGGQRTYGYTF
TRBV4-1 CASSTLVRTATNEKLFF
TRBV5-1 CASSLAETQYF
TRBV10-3 CAIRGGSGRLSTDTQYF
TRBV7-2 CASSLDRALGQPQHF
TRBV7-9 CASSLQGNTEAFF
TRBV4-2 CASSQPGGGGTQYF
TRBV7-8 CASTHGRTSSPEQYF
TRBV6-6 CASRRGQGAGFTEAFF
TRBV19 CASSIGISNQPQHF
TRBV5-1 CASSLNPGLAGGVNEQFF
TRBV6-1 CASSETGGSNQPQHF
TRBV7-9 CASSLQGRVEKLFF
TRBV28 CASSLTSVSPDEQYF
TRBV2 CASTRQSNTGELFF
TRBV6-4 CASSEDGGSFTQYF
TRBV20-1 CSARSSNEQFF
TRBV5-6 CASSREGASIAYEQYF
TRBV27 CASSWTGGTEAFF
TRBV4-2 CASSQDRGGDTQYF
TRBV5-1 CASSLGIIQETQYF
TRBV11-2 CASSFSGGQETQYF
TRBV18 CASSPTMPGWNTEAFF
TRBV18 CASSPSSGDEQFF
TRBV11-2 CASSLTSVTGELFF
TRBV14 CASSHPGTSGSNEQFF
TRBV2 CASSELAVQETQYF
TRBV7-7 CASSSGSANTGELFF
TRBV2 CASSEVAGRRGYTF
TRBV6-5 CASSRLAGEDEQYF
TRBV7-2 CASSLGTAVQGEQYF
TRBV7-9 CASSLGDTSYEQYF
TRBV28 CASSLSREVISRQVNYGYTF